In its sample, the clone carrying this T cell receptor beta chain was seen many times. The data stem from a study of post-analysis software for immune sequencing data. cDNA libraries for TCR beta contained unique molecular identifiers. TCRdb reprocessed the PCR reads with MiXCR, giving one entry per CDR3 protein. The table includes about 400,000 distinct CDR3 sequences, less than 40% detected once. The sequenced material came from blood. The receptor was isolated from a girl aged 5-17 years with multiple sclerosis.

This CDR3 reads CSASLTPGQGEAFF. The DNA of the CDR3 is TGCAGTGCTAGCCTAACACCGGGACAGGGTGAAGCTTTCTTT. V and J are TRBV20-1 and TRBJ1-1, with 9 bases identical to TRBD1. With 3 bases clipped from V and 7 bases from J, the junction kept 9 bases outside the gene matches. This CDR3 has 14 residues. Germline V gene lookup returns CDR1 DFQATT and CDR2 SNEGSKA (reference sequence).